Listed below are T cell receptor beta chains from one sample, sequenced in a study of CD8 T cells in ankylosing spondylitis. TCRdb reprocessed the 5' RACE reads via MiXCR and lists one record per CDR3 protein. The sample includes some 400,000 distinct CDR3 sequences, around 24% seen only once; the top ten take about a sixth. Sequenced sample: blood, either unsorted or a sorted T cell fraction (not recorded which). The receptors were sampled from a male donor with ankylosing spondylitis. The CDR3 runs from the conserved cysteine through the conserved F or W. A D gene is named only where the DNA matches it firmly. Some rows have no size entry. The others give once, few or many, or a class for an expanded clone.

>TRBV5-1|-|-|TRBJ2-3
TGCGCCAGCAGTCTCCGGGGACATACGCAGTATTTT
CASSLRGHTQYF
>TRBV5-1|-|-|TRBJ2-7
TGCGCCAGCAGCTTCCGACAGCTACCCTACGAGCAGTACTTC
CASSFRQLPYEQYF
>TRBV7-9|few|-|TRBJ2-7
TGTGCCAGCAGCTTTGGGGCCTATGACTACGAGCAGTACTTC
CASSFGAYDYEQYF
>TRBV5-1|few|TRBD1|TRBJ2-1
TGCGCCAGCAGCTTGGGACAGGGAATTGGTGAGCAGTTCTTC
CASSLGQGIGEQFF
>TRBV7-8|few|-|TRBJ2-6
TGTGCCAGCAGCTTTAGTGGACCGGCTGGGGCCAACGTCCTGACTTTC
CASSFSGPAGANVLTF
>TRBV3-1|-|-|TRBJ2-3
TGTGCCAGCGTGGGAGCGGATACGCAGTATTTT
CASVGADTQYF
>TRBV29-1|many|-|TRBJ2-7
TGCAGCGTTCCCGGGACTTCCCGATACGAGCAGTACTTC
CSVPGTSRYEQYF
>TRBV11-2|-|-|TRBJ2-3
TGTGCCAGCAGCCCCCGACCGACTAGTTTGGCAGATACGCAGTATTTT
CASSPRPTSLADTQYF
>TRBV5-6|-|-|TRBJ2-2
TGTGCCAGCAGCTGGACTCCCAGGACCGGGGAGCTGTTTTTT
CASSWTPRTGELFF
>TRBV5-6|-|TRBD1|TRBJ2-2
TGTGCCAGCATAAGGACAGGGGCCACCGTGGAGCTGTTTTTT
CASIRTGATVELFF
>TRBV6-1|many|-|TRBJ2-5
TGTGCCAGCAGCCACCCGACAGGTTGGCGCCAAGAGACCCAGTACTTC
CASSHPTGWRQETQYF
>TRBV7-3|-|TRBD2|TRBJ2-1
TGTGCCAGCAGCCGCGGGACTAGCGGGACCTACAATGAGCAGTTCTTC
CASSRGTSGTYNEQFF
>TRBV5-1|-|-|TRBJ2-7
TGCGCCAGCAGCTTGTTGCCGCAGCAGCTCTACGAGCAGTACTTC
CASSLLPQQLYEQYF
>TRBV5-1|-|TRBD2|TRBJ2-5
TGCGCCAGCAGCGTGAAAACTAGCGGAGTACAAGAGACCCAGTACTTC
CASSVKTSGVQETQYF
>TRBV6-1|few|-|TRBJ2-1
TGTGCCAGCAGTGCCCGCCTTGGGGGCAATGAGCAGTTCTTC
CASSARLGGNEQFF
>TRBV29-1|-|-|TRBJ2-3
TGCAGCGTTAGGACACACCGATTACGAGATACGCAGTATTTT
CSVRTHRLRDTQYF
>TRBV7-3|-|-|TRBJ1-1
TGTGCCAGCAGCCCCTCGTTCGGGTCCGCTGAAGCTTTCTTT
CASSPSFGSAEAFF
>TRBV7-2|few|TRBD1|TRBJ1-4
TGTGCCAGCAGCTTAGTTGGGACAGGCGCTGAAAAACTGTTTTTT
CASSLVGTGAEKLFF
>TRBV4-1|-|-|TRBJ1-4
TGCGCCAGCAGCCAAGATTCAAGGGGGGTTGAAAAACTGTTTTTT
CASSQDSRGVEKLFF
>TRBV5-1|-|-|TRBJ1-5
TGCGCCAGCAGCTTGGGGCCACCCGATCAGCCCCAGCATTTT
CASSLGPPDQPQHF
>TRBV5-1|-|TRBD2|TRBJ2-3
TGCGCCAGCAGCGGCCGGACTAGCGGGAGGGCAGATACGCAGTATTTT
CASSGRTSGRADTQYF
>TRBV11-2|few|TRBD1|TRBJ1-5
TGTGCCAGCAGCTTACTCCCCGGGGCGACAGGGAGGAATCAGCCCCAGCATTTT
CASSLLPGATGRNQPQHF
>TRBV12-3/TRBV12-4|-|-|TRBJ2-7
TGTGCCAGCAGGTCGGACAGCAACGAGCAGTACTTC
CASRSDSNEQYF
>TRBV20-1|-|-|TRBJ1-2
TGCAGTGCTAGAGTGGACGGGACGGACAAGAATGGCTACACCTTC
CSARVDGTDKNGYTF
>TRBV5-1|few|TRBD1|TRBJ2-1
TGCGCCAGCAGCTCGACAGGGTCTAGCTCCTACAATGAGCAGTTCTTC
CASSSTGSSSYNEQFF
>TRBV18|-|-|TRBJ1-1
TGTGCCAGCTCACCACAGACAGGTATAGGGACTGAAGCTTTCTTT
CASSPQTGIGTEAFF
>TRBV27|-|-|TRBJ2-5
TGTGCCAGCAGTGACTTCCACGGACCGGGAGAAGAGACCCAGTACTTC
CASSDFHGPGEETQYF
>TRBV20-1|-|-|TRBJ2-5
TGCAGTGCTAGCGGAGCGTCAGAGACCCAGTACTTC
CSASGASETQYF
>TRBV5-6|few|-|TRBJ2-2
TGTGCCAGCAGCTTTTATCCCGACGGGGAGCTGTTTTTT
CASSFYPDGELFF
>TRBV6-6|-|-|TRBJ1-1
TGTGCCAGCCGCCAGTCAGGGGTTGCTGAAGCTTTCTTT
CASRQSGVAEAFF
>TRBV20-1|once|TRBD2|TRBJ2-7
TGCAGTGCTTCCCCCCTACTAGCGGGAGCGCAGCAGTACTTC
CSASPLLAGAQQYF
>TRBV5-1|-|-|TRBJ2-7
TGCGCCAGCAGCTTGGACGGGAGATCATCCTACGAGCAGTACTTC
CASSLDGRSSYEQYF
>TRBV27|-|TRBD2|TRBJ2-3
TGTGCCAGCAGTTTACAGACTAGCGGCGGCCTCACAGATACGCAGTATTTT
CASSLQTSGGLTDTQYF
>TRBV6-2/TRBV6-3|few|-|TRBJ2-1
TGTGCCAGCAGGCCTGACAGCCCGCTTGGGAATGAGCAGTTCTTC
CASRPDSPLGNEQFF
>TRBV10-3|few|-|TRBJ2-7
TGTGCCTCCTCAGGGCGGAACTCCTACGAGCAGTACTTC
CASSGRNSYEQYF
>TRBV7-9|-|-|TRBJ2-2
TGTGCCAGCAGCTTATCAGGATCCGGGGAGCTGTCTTTT
CASSLSGSGELSF
>TRBV7-9|few|-|TRBJ2-5
TGTGCCAGCAGCTTAGTTGGCGAGGGCCAGTACTTC
CASSLVGEGQYF
>TRBV29-1|few|-|TRBJ2-1
TGCAGCGTTGATCCGGCGGGGAATGAGCAGTTCTTC
CSVDPAGNEQFF
>TRBV7-3|-|TRBD2|TRBJ2-1
TGTGCCAGCAGCTTATCCCAACTAGCGGGAGGGCTTAACGATGAGCAGTTCTTC
CASSLSQLAGGLNDEQFF
>TRBV9|-|TRBD2|TRBJ2-1
TGTGCCAGCAGCGTAGCCCTCCGGGAGGCTATCAATGAGCAGTTCTTC
CASSVALREAINEQFF
>TRBV12-3/TRBV12-4|-|-|TRBJ2-1
TGTGCCAGCAGTCCCTTCAGAGGGGTTTCCTACAATGAGCAGTTCTTC
CASSPFRGVSYNEQFF
>TRBV5-1|few|TRBD1|TRBJ1-2
TGCGCCAGCAGCTTGGAAACAGGGGGCGAAGAGGGCTACACCTTC
CASSLETGGEEGYTF
>TRBV11-3|-|TRBD2|TRBJ2-1
TGTGCCAGCAGCGGTACTAGCGGGCCTTACAATGAGCAGTTCTTC
CASSGTSGPYNEQFF
>TRBV7-3|-|TRBD2|TRBJ2-3
TGTGCCAGCAGCTCGACTAGCCTCGCAGTAGATACGCAGTATTTT
CASSSTSLAVDTQYF
>TRBV5-1|few|-|TRBJ1-2
TGCGCCAGCAGCTTGGCCCTCGGGCGAAACAGGGATGGCTACACCTTC
CASSLALGRNRDGYTF
>TRBV7-6|few|-|TRBJ1-5
TGTGCCAGCAGCCTGGACAGCTATAGCAATCAGCCCCAGCATTTT
CASSLDSYSNQPQHF